Below, 27 T cell receptor beta chains from the same sample are listed, as sequenced in a study of cytotoxic CD8 clonotypes in ibrutinib-treated CLL (dated by TCRdb to about 2021). Taken with the paper, the label for time point translates to: 20 to 25 months on ibrutinib. Preparation of the library involved the immunoSEQ multiplex PCR assay. In TCRdb, the immuneACCESS table is reduced to in-frame sequences with V and J assigned. These tables do not hold every clone; where another copy was compared, an unresolved V gene accounts for under half, and the others remain unexplained. The sample includes some 130,000 clones, with 80% to 90% observed a single time. The ten top clones hold around 2.1% of the sample. The specimen was PBMCs, collected after 24 months of ibrutinib treatment. The receptors derive from a human donor with chronic lymphocytic leukemia.

This clone has only a few counts. The V and J genes are TRBV5-5 and TRBJ1-2; no firm D call. V lost 0 bases and J 1 base, leaving 7 bases between the germline ends. CDR3 length: 14 residues. From germline, CDR1 is SGHKS and CDR2 YYEKEE (reference sequence). The CDR3 DNA reads TGTGCCAGCAGCTTGGACGGATTTAACTATGGCTACACCTTC. Its protein is CASSLDGFNYGYTF.

The gene calls are TRBV7-9 and TRBJ1-5; TRBD1 matches 8 bases. Trimming took 3 bases from V and 9 from J; bases not matched to a gene: 4. Germline V gene lookup returns CDR1 SEHNR and CDR2 FQNEAQ (reference sequence). CDR3 length: 13 residues. The CDR3 bases are TGTGCCAGCAGCTTGGGGCAGGGGGCGCCCCAGCATTTT. Translating gives CASSLGQGAPQHF.

The J gene is TRBJ2-5, the V gene TRBV5-4, with 11 bases fitting TRBD2. The germline V gene has CDR1 SGHNT and CDR2 YYREEE (reference sequence). Trimming took 4 bases from V and 2 from J; bases not matched to a gene: 4. The CDR3 spans 15 residues. The CDR3 sequence: CASSAGLAAQETQYF. The CDR3 DNA is TGTGCCAGCAGCGCGGGACTAGCGGCACAAGAGACCCAGTACTTC.

The CDR3 spells CASLIRNRQVSNQPQHF. CDR3 sequence (DNA): TGCGCCAGCTTAATACGAAATCGACAGGTTAGCAATCAGCCCCAGCATTTT. This sequence joins TRBV10-1 and TRBJ1-5; D is possibly TRBD1 (6 bases). With 8 bases removed from V and 0 bases from J, the gap between germline ends came to 20 bases. The CDR3 has 17 amino acids. Germline CDR1 WNHNN, CDR2 SYGVQD (reference sequence).

The chain is built from TRBV7-2 and TRBJ2-7; D gene unclear. The CDR3 has 14 residues. CDR1 is SGHTA, CDR2 FQGNSA, per germline. V lost 1 base and J 2 bases, leaving 9 bases between the germline ends. The CDR3 coding sequence is TGTGCCAGCAGCTTAGTATACCTAACCTACGAGCAGTACTTC. It codes for CASSLVYLTYEQYF.

The chain is built from TRBV6-5 and TRBJ2-3; D possibly uses TRBD1 or TRBD2 (7 bases each). V dropped 5 bases and J dropped 3 bases, with 12 bases sitting between them. The germline CDR1 and CDR2 sequences are MNHEY and SVGAGI. The CDR3 contains 14 residues. The CDR3 bases are TGTGCCAGCAGTGGCAGGGGGGGGACAGATACGCAGTATTTT. Residues: CASSGRGGTDTQYF.

The chain is built from TRBV28 and TRBJ2-7; D is undetermined. V lost 4 bases to trimming and J lost 7 bases, with 14 bases between them. This CDR3 spans 13 amino acids. Germline lookup yields CDR1 MDHEN and CDR2 SYDVKM. CDR3 sequence (DNA): TGTGCCAGCAGTTCGGACGCCGGGTGGGAGCAGTACTTC. This sequence encodes CASSSDAGWEQYF.

The chain carries TRBV28 and TRBJ1-1; possibly TRBD1 for D (5 bases). Germline V gene sequence: CDR1 MDHEN, CDR2 SYDVKM. With 8 bases removed from V and 1 base from J, the gap between germline ends came to 23 bases. The CDR3 consists of 17 residues. The CDR3 DNA reads TGTGCCAGCTCCGGGGCCTCTGCAGGGCGGACGAACACTGAAGCTTTCTTT. Translation gives CASSGASAGRTNTEAFF.

In this sample, this clone turned up a few times. The genes are TRBV19 and TRBJ2-2; possibly TRBD2 for D (6 bases). Trimming stripped 7 bases from V and 6 bases from J, with 18 bases between. This CDR3 is built from 15 residues. Germline V CDR1 and CDR2: LNHDA, SQIVND (reference sequence). In nucleotides, the CDR3 is TGTGCCAGTACCTCACGGGGGAACTCTCCCGGGGAGCTGTTTTTT. As protein: CASTSRGNSPGELFF.

The chain recombines TRBV5-3 with TRBJ2-1; D not resolved. TRBV5-3 is marked as an open reading frame, function uncertain. The V end was cut by 1 base, the J end by 4 bases, with 15 bases between. The CDR3 contains 16 residues. The CDR3 nucleotides read TGTGCCAGAAGCTTGTTCCCCCCATACAAGTACAATGAGCAGTTCTTC. Translating it yields CARSLFPPYKYNEQFF.

The V call is TRBV7-2, the J call TRBJ2-7, with 7 bases matching TRBD1. This CDR3 region has 16 residues. Trimming took 0 bases from V and 0 from J; bases not matched to a gene: 5. Germline V gene lookup returns CDR1 SGHTA and CDR2 FQGNSA. The chain's CDR3 is CASSLASDRASYEQYF. The CDR3 DNA sequence: TGTGCCAGCAGCTTAGCCAGCGACAGGGCCTCCTACGAGCAGTACTTC. The full variable domain, its missing parts supplied by reference TRBV7-2 and TRBJ2-7, is GAGVSQSPSNKVTEKGKDVELRCDPISGHTALYWYRQSLGQGLEFLIYFQGNSAPDKSGLPSDRFSAERTGGSVSTLTIQRTQQEDSAVYLCASSLASDRASYEQYFGPGTRLTVT.

The chain carries TRBV7-3 and TRBJ1-1, with 11 bases aligning to TRBD1. Unmatched junction bases numbered 5, after V lost 5 bases and J lost 9 bases. The germline CDR1 and CDR2 sequences are SGHTA and FQGTGA. This CDR3 has 13 amino acids. Here the CDR3 reads CASSPDRGRQAFF. DNA of the CDR3: TGTGCCAGCAGCCCGGACAGGGGGCGCCAAGCTTTCTTT. Looking up the rest from reference TRBV7-3 and TRBJ1-1 gives the full variable domain: GAGVSQTPSNKVTEKGKYVELRCDPISGHTALYWYRQSLGQGPEFLIYFQGTGAADDSGLPNDRFFAVRPEGSVSTLKIQRTERGDSAVYLCASSPDRGRQAFFGQGTRLTVV.

This chain connects TRBV2 to TRBJ1-1; 11 bases match TRBD1. Germline V gene data show CDR1 as SNHLY and CDR2 as FYNNEI. V lost 6 bases and J lost 5; bases outside the gene matches: 5. This CDR3 comprises 14 residues. CDR3 sequence reads: CASRRDRGDTEAFF. As DNA, the CDR3 is TGTGCCAGCAGGAGGGACAGGGGGGATACTGAAGCTTTCTTT.

This clone was recorded a few times. The V and J genes are TRBV7-2 and TRBJ2-1, with D perhaps matching TRBD2 (5 bases). The CDR3 runs 16 residues. CDR1 is SGHTA, CDR2 FQGNSA, per germline. Trimming left V 7 bases short and J 5 bases short, with 21 bases between. The CDR3 spells CASNGMGTTLNNEQFF. The CDR3, as DNA: TGTGCCAGCAACGGGATGGGTACAACTCTAAACAATGAGCAGTTCTTC.

This clone was found a few times. The gene calls are TRBV7-2 and TRBJ2-7; D may be TRBD2 (6 bases). The CDR3 covers 12 residues. Germline CDR1 SGHTA, CDR2 FQGNSA. V was pared by 5 bases and J by 9 bases, with 14 bases between. This chain's CDR3 is CASSPGGKGQYF. Here the CDR3 DNA reads TGTGCCAGCAGCCCCGGGGGAAAGGGGCAGTACTTC.

The sample holds one count of this clone. This rearrangement joins TRBV29-1 to TRBJ2-7; 8 bases are a match to TRBD1. The CDR3 consists of 12 residues. Per the germline V gene, CDR1 is SQVTM and CDR2 is ANQGSEA. Trimming took 8 bases from V and 7 from J; bases not matched to a gene: 10. The CDR3 DNA reads TGCAGCACTGGACAGGGCTACGGAGAGCAGTACTTC. Amino acids: CSTGQGYGEQYF.

The gene calls are TRBV28 and TRBJ2-1, with TRBD1 identical over 9 bases. V gave up 6 bases and J gave up 7 bases; unmatched junction bases: 7. CDR1 and CDR2 from the germline V gene are MDHEN and SYDVKM. The CDR3 spans 14 residues. DNA for the CDR3: TGTGCCAGCAGGGAAACAGGGGGCGTGAATGAGCAGTTCTTC. Its protein is CASRETGGVNEQFF.

The chain uses TRBV28 and TRBJ2-3; 7 bases are a match to TRBD1. Germline V lookup: CDR1 MDHEN, CDR2 SYDVKM. The CDR3 length is 15 residues. V shed 5 bases, J shed 2 bases, and the junction held 7 bases outside the gene matches. The CDR3 region is CASSPDRLLTDTQYF. In DNA, the CDR3 is TGTGCCAGCAGTCCGGACAGGCTCCTCACAGATACGCAGTATTTT.

The CDR3 coding sequence is TGTGCCAGCAGCTTAGTCGGCAGCCGGAGTGAAAAACTGTTTTTT. This translates into CASSLVGSRSEKLFF. The chain links TRBV7-2 to TRBJ1-4; D gene ambiguous. CDR3 length: 15 amino acids. Germline assignment: CDR1 SGHTA and CDR2 FQGNSA. V was pared by 1 base and J by 7 bases, with 13 bases between.

This clone was picked up a small number of times. The genes are TRBV6-5 and TRBJ2-2; TRBD2 aligns across 10 bases. Germline values: CDR1 MNHEY, CDR2 SVGAGI. Trimming cost V 2 bases and J 6 bases; bases outside gene matches: 6. The CDR3 extends over 16 amino acids. CDR3 loop: CASSYAGTSESGELFF. The CDR3 nucleotides read TGTGCCAGCAGTTACGCCGGGACTAGCGAATCCGGGGAGCTGTTTTTT.

This clone was detected a few times. The J gene is TRBJ1-3, the V gene TRBV7-9, with 7 bases aligning to TRBD1. Germline loops: CDR1 SEHNR, CDR2 FQNEAQ (reference sequence). V lost 5 bases and J lost 0; bases outside the gene matches: 4. The CDR3 length is 15 residues. The CDR3 DNA reads as TGTGCCAGCAGCATTAGACAGGGCTCTGGAAACACCATATATTTT. Residues: CASSIRQGSGNTIYF.

V is TRBV7-6 and J is TRBJ1-1; TRBD1 matches at 8 bases. The junction had 9 bases not matched to a gene; V was cut back by 5 bases and J by 4 bases. CDR1 is SGHVS and CDR2 is FNYEAQ in the germline V gene. The CDR3 runs 15 residues. The CDR3 protein is CASSLRTGSGTEAFF. The CDR3 coding sequence is TGTGCCAGCAGCCTCAGGACAGGGTCGGGCACTGAAGCTTTCTTT.

This chain joins TRBV28 and TRBJ1-2; no firm D call. Trimming shortened V by 2 bases and J by 8 bases, and 12 bases separated the two germline ends. From germline, CDR1 is MDHEN and CDR2 SYDVKM. The CDR3 is 13 amino acids. The CDR3 DNA sequence: TGTGCCAGCAGTTTACGAGGGTCCGGGGGCTACACCTTC. Protein: CASSLRGSGGYTF.

V gene TRBV29-1 combines with J gene TRBJ2-7; D is perhaps TRBD2 (7 bases). Germline loops: CDR1 SQVTM, CDR2 ANQGSEA. The CDR3 is 14 residues long. V shed 4 bases and J shed 2 bases, with 15 bases lying between them. The DNA for the CDR3 is TGCAGCGTTGGGGGGGGACACGAGACCTACGAGCAGTACTTC. It codes for CSVGGGHETYEQYF.

The rearrangement joins TRBV18 to TRBJ1-1; D not resolved. The germline V and J ends were trimmed by 3 bases and 1 base, with 6 bases remaining between them. This CDR3 is 13 amino acids long. The germline CDR1 and CDR2 sequences are KGHSH and LQKENI. CDR3 sequence: CASSPTPNTEAFF. The DNA for the CDR3 is TGTGCCAGCTCACCCACACCGAACACTGAAGCTTTCTTT.

As to this clone: This sample also contains other DNA sequences that code for the same CDR3. The J gene is TRBJ1-5, the V gene TRBV28; possibly TRBD1 for D (6 bases). This CDR3 spans 12 amino acids. Germline V CDR1 and CDR2: MDHEN, SYDVKM. V lost 6 bases, J lost 6 bases, and 9 bases lay in between. CDR3 sequence (DNA): TGTGCCAGCAGACAGGGAGGTCAGCCCCAGCATTTT. It translates to CASRQGGQPQHF.

The chain links TRBV28 to TRBJ2-7; 9 bases are shared with TRBD1. The junction had 3 bases not matched to a gene; V was cut back by 6 bases and J by 0 bases. The CDR3 runs 14 residues. Germline values: CDR1 MDHEN, CDR2 SYDVKM. Here the CDR3 reads CASRGQGSSYEQYF. DNA of the CDR3: TGTGCCAGCAGGGGACAGGGTAGCTCCTACGAGCAGTACTTC.